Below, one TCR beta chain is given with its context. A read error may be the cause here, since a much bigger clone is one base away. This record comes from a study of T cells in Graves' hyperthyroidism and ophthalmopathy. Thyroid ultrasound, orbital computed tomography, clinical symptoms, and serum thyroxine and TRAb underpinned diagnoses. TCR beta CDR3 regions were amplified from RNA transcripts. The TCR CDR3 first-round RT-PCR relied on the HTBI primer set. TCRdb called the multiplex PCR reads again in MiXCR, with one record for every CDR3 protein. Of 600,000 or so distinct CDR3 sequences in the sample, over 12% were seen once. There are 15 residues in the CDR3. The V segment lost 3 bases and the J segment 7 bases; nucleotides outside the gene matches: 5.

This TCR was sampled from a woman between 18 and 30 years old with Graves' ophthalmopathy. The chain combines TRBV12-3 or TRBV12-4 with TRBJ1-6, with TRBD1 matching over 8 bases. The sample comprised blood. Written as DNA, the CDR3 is TGTGCCAGCAGTTTCCGGACAGGGATCAATTCACCCCTCCACTTT. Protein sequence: CASSFRTGINSPLHF.